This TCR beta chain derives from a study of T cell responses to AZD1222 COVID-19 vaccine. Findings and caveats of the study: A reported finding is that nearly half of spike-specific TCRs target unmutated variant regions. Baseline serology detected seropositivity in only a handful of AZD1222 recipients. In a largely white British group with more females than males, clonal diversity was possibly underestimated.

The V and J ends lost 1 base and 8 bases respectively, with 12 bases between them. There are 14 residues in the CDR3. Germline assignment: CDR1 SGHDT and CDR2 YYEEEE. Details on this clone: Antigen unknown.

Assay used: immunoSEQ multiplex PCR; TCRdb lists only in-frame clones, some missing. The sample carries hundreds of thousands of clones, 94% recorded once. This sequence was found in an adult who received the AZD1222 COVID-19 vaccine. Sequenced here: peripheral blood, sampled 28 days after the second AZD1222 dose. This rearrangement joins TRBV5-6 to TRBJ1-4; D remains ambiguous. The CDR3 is CASSLNRPSEKLFF. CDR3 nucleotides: TGTGCCAGCAGCTTGAACAGACCTTCCGAAAAACTGTTTTTT.